This record concerns one TCR beta chain sequence. The antigen is unknown. The data derive from a study of siplizumab effects on memory and regulatory T cells. Study observations and caveats: The study found that siplizumab significantly reduced alloreactive sequences traceable to unstimulated CD4+ memory cells. Naive or memory phenotype assignment was not possible for roughly 80-97% of proliferating CD4+ or CD8+ clones. Researchers could map only a minor fraction of alloreactive clones to unstimulated subsets.

For every sample, about 10^5 TCR templates were assayed. Clones were sequenced by immunoSEQ multiplex PCR, and TCRdb holds only the in-frame ones, with some missing. The data contain 70,000 to 90,000 clones, about nine tenths of them singletons. CDR3 size: 16 residues. The ends were cut back, 0 bases at V and 6 bases at J, with 15 bases in the middle. Germline V gene lookup returns CDR1 LNHDA and CDR2 SQIVND (reference sequence). The chain is built from TRBV19 and TRBJ1-5, with D possibly being TRBD1 (5 bases). The receptor was derived from a human donor in good health. Input material: CD4+ T cells sorted from blood. As DNA, the CDR3 is TGTGCCAGTAGTATAGATCCCCCGGGACTGGGTCAGCCCCAGCATTTT. Its protein is CASSIDPPGLGQPQHF.